The 18 T cell receptor beta chains reported below all come from one sample, sequenced in a study of beta chain features in type 1 diabetes. Study results and caveats: In all four CD4+ subsets, TCRB CDR3 length was significantly, moderately reduced in type 1 diabetes.

These receptors are not linked to any known antigen. TCRB transcripts that were expressed got sequenced, as all of the isolated RNA had been reverse transcribed. Clones were read by immunoSEQ multiplex PCR, and TCRdb kept only the in-frame ones, dropping some. The data hold about 150,000 clones, with roughly 7.1% observed a single time. The sequenced sample was central memory CD4+ T cells from blood. These receptor sequences come from a woman aged 40 to 55 with type 1 diabetes.

The J gene is TRBJ2-7, the V gene TRBV7-2, with 9 bases aligning to TRBD1. This CDR3 contains 16 residues. Germline V lookup: CDR1 SGHTA, CDR2 FQGNSA. After removal of 5 bases from V and 5 bases from J, the junction contained 13 bases not matched to a gene. The CDR3 loop reads CASSNPPGQGSNEQYF. As DNA, the CDR3 is TGTGCCAGCAGCAACCCACCGGGACAGGGTTCCAACGAGCAGTACTTC.

V is TRBV5-5 and J is TRBJ2-3, with 7 bases matching TRBD2. J gave up 4 bases and V 2 bases, and 7 bases lay outside the gene matches. Germline CDR1 reads SGHKS; CDR2 reads YYEKEE (reference sequence). CDR3 length: 15 residues. The DNA for the CDR3 is TGTGCCAGCAGCTTCGGGGGGATGGAAGCAGATACGCAGTATTTT. Residues: CASSFGGMEADTQYF. The full variable domain, with the rest looked up from reference TRBV5-5 and TRBJ2-3, is DAGVTQSPTHLIKTRGQQVTLRCSPISGHKSVSWYQQVLGQGPQFIFQYYEKEERGRGNFPDRFSARQFPNYSSELNVNALLLGDSALYLCASSFGGMEADTQYFGPGTRLTVL.

This chain connects TRBV28 to TRBJ2-5; D is unresolved. V lost 3 bases and J 2 bases, leaving 4 bases between the germline ends. CDR3 length: 12 amino acids. The V gene's germline CDR1 is MDHEN and CDR2 SYDVKM. The CDR3 region has the DNA TGTGCCAGCAGTTTCGGGCAAGAGACCCAGTACTTC. This codes for CASSFGQETQYF.

This clone showed up just a few times. The J gene is TRBJ1-4, the V gene TRBV2; the D gene is possibly TRBD1 (6 bases). V gave up 6 bases and J gave up 4 bases, with 12 bases separating them. From germline, CDR1 is SNHLY and CDR2 FYNNEI. The length of the CDR3 is 14 residues. The CDR3 loop reads CASRGGQRNEKLFF. The CDR3 DNA reads as TGTGCCAGCAGAGGTGGACAGCGTAATGAAAAACTGTTTTTT.

The chain uses TRBV28 and TRBJ2-2, with D possibly TRBD1 on 6 matching bases. Trimming stripped 3 bases from V and 4 bases from J, with 9 bases between. The germline CDR1 and CDR2 sequences are MDHEN and SYDVKM. CDR3 length equals 14 residues. CDR3 in amino acids: CASSFDRPTGELFF. The CDR3, as DNA: TGTGCCAGCAGTTTCGACAGGCCCACCGGGGAGCTGTTTTTT.

The chain joins TRBV7-2 to TRBJ2-1, with D maybe TRBD1 (6 bases). Per germline, CDR1 SGHTA and CDR2 FQGNSA. CDR3 length: 15 residues. The V end was cut by 0 bases, the J end by 6 bases, with 12 bases between. The CDR3 here is CASSLAGQGSNEQFF. CDR3 sequence (DNA): TGTGCCAGCAGCTTAGCAGGCCAGGGGAGCAATGAGCAGTTCTTC.

This clone was seen more than once but under ten times. This sequence joins TRBV14 and TRBJ1-1; 7 bases fit TRBD1. The J segment lost 1 base and the V segment lost 0 bases, leaving 5 bases of the junction unmatched. Per the germline V gene, CDR1 is SGHDN and CDR2 is FVKESK. The CDR3 spans 16 residues. The chain's CDR3 is CASSQDGGQRNTEAFF. As DNA, the CDR3 is TGTGCCAGCAGCCAAGATGGGGGACAGAGGAACACTGAAGCTTTCTTT.

This clone was counted a few times. V and J are TRBV7-2 and TRBJ2-7; D is unresolved. The CDR3 sequence is 14 residues long. Germline CDR1 reads SGHTA; CDR2 reads FQGNSA. Trimming shortened V by 2 bases and J by 3 bases, and 11 bases separated the two germline ends. CDR3 sequence reads: CASSLMGASYEQYF. CDR3 coding DNA: TGTGCCAGCAGCTTAATGGGCGCCAGCTACGAGCAGTACTTC.

This clone was found a few times. CDR3 sequence: CASSVDRDTEAFF. In DNA, the CDR3 is TGTGCCAGCAGTGTGGACAGGGACACTGAAGCTTTCTTT. The chain uses TRBV28 and TRBJ1-1, with 8 bases aligning to TRBD1. The CDR3 length is 13 residues. The V gene's germline CDR1 is MDHEN and CDR2 SYDVKM. Germline trimming cut 5 bases from V and 3 bases from J; bases unmatched to any gene: 2.

V and J are TRBV18 and TRBJ2-1; TRBD1 might be the D (5 bases). The germline CDR1 and CDR2 sequences are KGHSH and LQKENI. The ends were cut back, 2 bases at V and 10 bases at J, with 12 bases in the middle. This CDR3 comprises 13 residues. DNA for the CDR3: TGTGCCAGCTCACCAGGGGCCCGAAGGGAGCAGTTCTTC. Its translation: CASSPGARREQFF.

The V gene is TRBV19, the J gene TRBJ2-3, with D possibly TRBD2 on 5 matching bases. The CDR3 contains 14 residues. The germline CDR1 and CDR2 sequences are LNHDA and SQIVND (reference sequence). With 7 bases removed from V and 4 bases from J, the gap between germline ends came to 15 bases. The CDR3 protein is CASKEGPSADTQYF. Written as DNA, the CDR3 is TGTGCCAGTAAAGAGGGCCCATCGGCAGATACGCAGTATTTT.

This clone was counted between two and nine times. The chain links TRBV7-9 to TRBJ2-7, with TRBD1 matching 7 bases. After removal of 5 bases from V and 5 bases from J, the junction contained 15 bases not matched to a gene. This CDR3 contains 16 residues. Germline lookup yields CDR1 SEHNR and CDR2 FQNEAQ (reference sequence). CDR3 sequence: CASSLPPQGGRDEQYF. CDR3 nucleotides: TGTGCCAGCAGCCTACCCCCCCAAGGGGGCCGAGACGAGCAGTACTTC. Full variable domain (outside the CDR3, taken from reference TRBV7-9 and TRBJ2-7): DTGVSQNPRHKITKRGQNVTFRCDPISEHNRLYWYRQTLGQGPEFLTYFQNEAQLEKSRLLSDRFSAERPKGSFSTLEIQRTEQGDSAMYLCASSLPPQGGRDEQYFGPGTRLTVT.

The genes are TRBV29-1 and TRBJ2-4; D is perhaps TRBD1 (6 bases). This CDR3 comprises 11 residues. Trimming shortened V by 6 bases and J by 6 bases, and 9 bases separated the two germline ends. Germline V CDR1 and CDR2: SQVTM, ANQGSEA. CDR3 coding DNA: TGCAGCGTCACAGGGCGAAACATTCAGTACTTC. Protein product: CSVTGRNIQYF.

This clone has only a few counts. This chain links TRBV28 with TRBJ2-4; tentative D call: TRBD2 (7 bases). Germline V gene lookup returns CDR1 MDHEN and CDR2 SYDVKM. The CDR3 loop spans 16 amino acids. The V end lost 5 bases, the J end lost 6 bases, and 20 bases lay between the germline ends. As DNA, the CDR3 is TGTGCCAGCAGTCCGAGTCAGGGGAGGGAAGGAAACATTCAGTACTTC. Amino acids: CASSPSQGREGNIQYF.

This chain connects TRBV7-3 to TRBJ1-1, with 9 bases fitting TRBD1. The CDR3 has 15 residues. J gave up 1 base and V 2 bases, and 2 bases lay outside the gene matches. Germline CDR1 and CDR2: SGHTA and FQGTGA. CDR3 nucleotide sequence: TGTGCCAGCAGCTTAGCGGGACAGGGGAACACTGAAGCTTTCTTT. Amino acid sequence: CASSLAGQGNTEAFF. Complete variable domain (other parts from reference TRBV7-3 and TRBJ1-1): GAGVSQTPSNKVTEKGKYVELRCDPISGHTALYWYRQSLGQGPEFLIYFQGTGAADDSGLPNDRFFAVRPEGSVSTLKIQRTERGDSAVYLCASSLAGQGNTEAFFGQGTRLTVV.

Only a few counts were recorded for this clone. The V gene is TRBV5-6, the J gene TRBJ1-2; 11 bases map to TRBD1. This CDR3 has 13 amino acids. Germline-derived CDR1 and CDR2 are SGHDT and YYEEEE. Trimming removed 4 bases from V and 6 bases from J; junction bases left unmatched: 2. The DNA for the CDR3 is TGTGCCAGCAGCCGGACAGGGGGCGATGGCTACACCTTC. Translated: CASSRTGGDGYTF.

The chain has TRBV9 and TRBJ2-7; 7 bases are shared with TRBD2. Trimming took 4 bases from V and 0 from J; bases not matched to a gene: 10. CDR1 and CDR2 from the germline V gene are SGDLS and YYNGEE. CDR3 size: 16 residues. The CDR3 protein is CASSPLSGGSSYEQYF. The DNA for the CDR3 is TGTGCCAGCAGCCCCCTCTCGGGGGGAAGCTCCTACGAGCAGTACTTC.

The rearrangement uses TRBV11-1 and TRBJ2-1; 11 bases align to TRBD2. The CDR3 runs 15 residues. Germline CDR1 SGHAT, CDR2 FQDESV (reference sequence). Trimming removed 6 bases from V and 8 bases from J; junction bases left unmatched: 9. The CDR3 DNA is TGTGCCAGCAGTGCCCTTAGCGGGAGGGGGGATGAGCAGTTCTTC. Protein sequence: CASSALSGRGDEQFF.